The rows below give T cell receptor beta chains drawn from one sample of a study of blood T cell repertoires in COVID-19. Data came from immunoSEQ multiplex PCR; TCRdb stores just in-frame clones and leaves some out. The sample holds over 100,000 clones, roughly 83% seen once. The specimen was peripheral blood. These receptor sequences come from a woman in her 70s with acute or convalescent COVID-19. Each CDR3 is given with its conserved first and last residue. A D gene is named only where the DNA matches it firmly. Not all rows give a size; the values are once, few, many and, for expanded clones, a class.

CDR3nt | CDR3aa | v_gene | abundance | j_gene | d_gene
TGTGCCAGCAGCTTGGGGACAGGTCCAGATACGCAGTATTTT | CASSLGTGPDTQYF | TRBV11-2 | . | TRBJ2-3 | TRBD1
TGTGCCAGTAGTGCCCCGGGACAGGGAGAAATCAATGAGCAGTTCTTC | CASSAPGQGEINEQFF | TRBV19 | . | TRBJ2-1 | TRBD1
TGTGCCAGCAGCCAAGAAGCGGGAGGGAAGCAGTATTTT | CASSQEAGGKQYF | TRBV3-1/TRBV3-2 | . | TRBJ2-3 | TRBD2
TGTGCCAGCAGCCTCTCAGGGGGCCTCTACGAGCAGTACTTC | CASSLSGGLYEQYF | TRBV3-1/TRBV3-2 | . | TRBJ2-7 | TRBD1
TGTGCCAGCAGCTTAGTCGGGGGAACGGGTGAGCAGTACTTC | CASSLVGGTGEQYF | TRBV11-3 | . | TRBJ2-7 | .
TGTGCCAGCAGCCGTGGGGCAGGGGGCGGCGAGACCCAGTACTTC | CASSRGAGGGETQYF | TRBV11-2 | . | TRBJ2-5 | TRBD1
TGTGCCAGCGGACTTTTGGGGGGCATTCAGTACTTC | CASGLLGGIQYF | TRBV2 | . | TRBJ2-4 | .
TGTGCCAGCAGTTCTGGCCTGAGGGAGACCCAGTACTTC | CASSSGLRETQYF | TRBV28 | . | TRBJ2-5 | .
TGTGCCAGCAGCTCTCCCAGGGTATCCTCCTACGAGCAGTACTTC | CASSSPRVSSYEQYF | TRBV11-2 | . | TRBJ2-7 | .
TGTGCCACCAGCAGAGATCGGGGCGGGAGCCACAATGAGCAGTTCTTC | CATSRDRGGSHNEQFF | TRBV15 | . | TRBJ2-1 | TRBD2
TGTGCCAGCAGCCCGCCGGGTCCCGAAAGATTTTCCGACTATGGCTACACCTTC | CASSPPGPERFSDYGYTF | TRBV5-4 | . | TRBJ1-2 | .
TGCGCCAGCAGTCGGACAGGGGAGTACGAGCAGTACTTC | CASSRTGEYEQYF | TRBV23-1 | . | TRBJ2-7 | TRBD1
TGTGCCAGCAGTTTTTTCGGGACAGGGGGAGATACGCAGTATTTT | CASSFFGTGGDTQYF | TRBV27 | . | TRBJ2-3 | TRBD1
TGTGCCAGCAGCGGGACTAGCGCAAACAAAAACATTCAGTACTTC | CASSGTSANKNIQYF | TRBV6-5 | . | TRBJ2-4 | TRBD2
TGTGCCACCAGTGACCCACGGACAGGACTGTACCAAGAGACCCAGTACTTC | CATSDPRTGLYQETQYF | TRBV24-1 | . | TRBJ2-5 | TRBD1
TGTGCCAGCAGCCGCCGAACACAGGAGACCGGGGAGCTGTTTTTT | CASSRRTQETGELFF | TRBV11-2 | . | TRBJ2-2 | .
TGTGCCTGGAGTTCCTGGACAGGGTACGTCTACACCTTC | CAWSSWTGYVYTF | TRBV30 | few | TRBJ1-2 | TRBD1
TGTGCCAGTAGTCCAAGACAGGGAACGGGCGGCTACACCTTC | CASSPRQGTGGYTF | TRBV19 | . | TRBJ1-2 | TRBD1
TGTGCCACCAGTCCTCTAGCGGGCCCGGCCGATACGCAGTATTTT | CATSPLAGPADTQYF | TRBV24-1 | . | TRBJ2-3 | TRBD2
TGCGCCAGCAGCTTGGAAGGTGGGGGACTAGCTAGCACAGATACGCAGTATTTT | CASSLEGGGLASTDTQYF | TRBV5-1 | . | TRBJ2-3 | TRBD2
TGTGCCAGCAGCAGACAGGGCATCACCTACAATGAGCAGTTCTTC | CASSRQGITYNEQFF | TRBV7-9 | . | TRBJ2-1 | TRBD1
TGTGCCAGCAGTAGACCGACAGGGCTGTACAATGAGCAGTTCTTC | CASSRPTGLYNEQFF | TRBV28 | . | TRBJ2-1 | TRBD1
TGCGCCAGCAGCTTGGACAGGTCGAACACCGGGGAGCTGTTTTTT | CASSLDRSNTGELFF | TRBV5-1 | . | TRBJ2-2 | .
TGCGCCAGCAGCCTAGCGGGGAGCTCCTACAATGAGCAGTTCTTC | CASSLAGSSYNEQFF | TRBV5-1 | . | TRBJ2-1 | TRBD2
TGTGCCAGCAGACTACAAAACACCGGGGAGCTGTTTTTT | CASRLQNTGELFF | TRBV2 | . | TRBJ2-2 | .
TGCAGTGCTAGTTTCCTAGCCGCCAATGAGCAGTTCTTC | CSASFLAANEQFF | TRBV20-1 | . | TRBJ2-1 | .
TGTGCCAGCAGCTGGGCGGGGGAAAAAGATACGCAGTATTTT | CASSWAGEKDTQYF | TRBV5-5 | . | TRBJ2-3 | TRBD2
TGTGCCAGCAGCCCCAGGGGCGCCTACAATGAGCAGTTCTTC | CASSPRGAYNEQFF | TRBV28 | . | TRBJ2-1 | .
TGTGCCAGCAGGGCCTCTGGAAACACCATATATTTT | CASRASGNTIYF | TRBV12-3/TRBV12-4 | . | TRBJ1-3 | .
TGTGCCACCAGTGATCGGGGCAGGGGGCGAAGCAATGAGCAGTTCTTC | CATSDRGRGRSNEQFF | TRBV24-1 | . | TRBJ2-1 | TRBD1
TGCGCCAGCAGCCTTACGGGGATACGGGACGAGCAGTACTTC | CASSLTGIRDEQYF | TRBV5-1 | few | TRBJ2-7 | .
TGTGCCAGCAGCTTGGGACAGGCAGAAAAACTGTTTTTT | CASSLGQAEKLFF | TRBV11-2 | . | TRBJ1-4 | TRBD1
TGTGCCAGCAGTCGACCCCTCCAGGGGGCTCGAGATAATTCACCCCTCCACTTT | CASSRPLQGARDNSPLHF | TRBV6-6 | . | TRBJ1-6 | TRBD1
TGCGCCAGCAGCCAAGATCTGGCGGGGGGGCTCCGGTCCCAGTACTTC | CASSQDLAGGLRSQYF | TRBV4-1 | . | TRBJ2-5 | TRBD2
TGTGCCAGCAGTTCTGGGGGGCCCCTCCACTTT | CASSSGGPLHF | TRBV12-3/TRBV12-4 | . | TRBJ1-6 | .
TGTGCCAGCAGCGTAGCGTCCCGAGACACCATATATTTT | CASSVASRDTIYF | TRBV9 | few | TRBJ1-3 | .
TGTGCCAGCAGCTTGACTAGCGGGGTAGATACGCAGTATTTT | CASSLTSGVDTQYF | TRBV7-3 | . | TRBJ2-3 | TRBD2
TGTGCCAGTAGTATAGATCCCTGGGGCGTCACTGAAGCTTTCTTT | CASSIDPWGVTEAFF | TRBV19 | . | TRBJ1-1 | .
TGTGCCAGCAGGTTCGGAGGGGGCGGAGAAGAGACCCAGTACTTC | CASRFGGGGEETQYF | TRBV27 | . | TRBJ2-5 | .
TGCAGCGTTGGTCCGGGACATGGAGAGACCCAGTACTTC | CSVGPGHGETQYF | TRBV29-1 | . | TRBJ2-5 | .
TGCAGCGTTGGGACTGGATACGAGCAGTACTTC | CSVGTGYEQYF | TRBV29-1 | . | TRBJ2-7 | .
TGTGCCAGCAGTTACTCTAGGGGTGAGCAGTTCTTC | CASSYSRGEQFF | TRBV6-5 | . | TRBJ2-1 | .
TGTGCCAGTAGGCACAGGGGGCAGGATGGCTACACCTTC | CASRHRGQDGYTF | TRBV19 | . | TRBJ1-2 | TRBD1
TGCGCCAGCAGCTTGAGGCGGACTAGCGGGGGGGATTCGTACAATGAGCAGTTCTTC | CASSLRRTSGGDSYNEQFF | TRBV5-1 | . | TRBJ2-1 | TRBD2
TGTGCCAGCAGCTTAGACAGCTCTAGCACAGATACGCAGTATTTT | CASSLDSSSTDTQYF | TRBV7-9 | . | TRBJ2-3 | .
TGTGCCAGCAGCGTAGGACAGGGCAACCGAGAGACCCAGTACTTC | CASSVGQGNRETQYF | TRBV9 | once | TRBJ2-5 | TRBD1